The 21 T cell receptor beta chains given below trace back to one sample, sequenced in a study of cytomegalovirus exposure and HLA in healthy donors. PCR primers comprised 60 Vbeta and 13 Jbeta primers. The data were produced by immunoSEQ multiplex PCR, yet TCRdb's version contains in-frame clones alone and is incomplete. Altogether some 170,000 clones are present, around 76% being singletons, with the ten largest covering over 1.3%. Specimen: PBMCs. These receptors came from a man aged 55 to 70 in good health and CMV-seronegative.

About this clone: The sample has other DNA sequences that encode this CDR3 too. The CDR3 here is CSVNKGGSGQYF. CDR3 DNA: TGCAGTGTTAACAAAGGGGGCTCTGGGCAGTACTTC. The J gene is TRBJ2-7, the V gene TRBV29-1, with 7 nucleotides matching TRBD1. The CDR3 is 12 residues long. Germline CDR1 SQVTM, CDR2 ANQGSEA.

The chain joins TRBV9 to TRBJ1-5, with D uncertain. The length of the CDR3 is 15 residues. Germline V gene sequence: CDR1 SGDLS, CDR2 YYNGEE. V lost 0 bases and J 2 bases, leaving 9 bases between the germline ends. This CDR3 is CASSVGADRNQPQHF. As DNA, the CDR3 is TGTGCCAGCAGCGTAGGGGCAGACCGCAATCAGCCCCAGCATTTT.

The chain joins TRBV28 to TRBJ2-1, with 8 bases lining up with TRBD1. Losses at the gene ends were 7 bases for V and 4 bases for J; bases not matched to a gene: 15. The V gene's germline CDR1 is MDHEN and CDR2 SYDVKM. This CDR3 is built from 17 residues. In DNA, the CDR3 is TGTGCCAGCACCCGCGAGGCACAGGGGGTATGGTACAATGAGCAGTTCTTC. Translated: CASTREAQGVWYNEQFF.

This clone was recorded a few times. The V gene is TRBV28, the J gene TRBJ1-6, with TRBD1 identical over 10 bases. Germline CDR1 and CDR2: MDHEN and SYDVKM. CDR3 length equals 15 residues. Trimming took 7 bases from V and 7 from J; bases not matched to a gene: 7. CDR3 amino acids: CASNSPGQGNSPLHF. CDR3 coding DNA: TGTGCCAGCAACTCCCCGGGACAGGGGAATTCACCCCTCCACTTT.

CDR3 nucleotide sequence: TGTGCCCCGGTCCAGACTAGCGGACTTTACAATGAGCAGTTCTTC. This gives the protein CAPVQTSGLYNEQFF. This chain joins TRBV21-1 and TRBJ2-1; TRBD2 reflects the table's D call only, with no check against the DNA. TRBV21-1 is termed a pseudogene. The CDR3 is made up of 15 amino acids.

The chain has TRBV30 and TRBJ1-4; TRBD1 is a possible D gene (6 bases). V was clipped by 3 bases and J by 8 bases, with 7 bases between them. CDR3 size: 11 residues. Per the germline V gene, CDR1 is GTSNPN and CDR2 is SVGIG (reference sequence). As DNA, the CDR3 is TGTGCCTGGAGCCAGGGGGAAAAACTGTTTTTT. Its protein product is CAWSQGEKLFF.

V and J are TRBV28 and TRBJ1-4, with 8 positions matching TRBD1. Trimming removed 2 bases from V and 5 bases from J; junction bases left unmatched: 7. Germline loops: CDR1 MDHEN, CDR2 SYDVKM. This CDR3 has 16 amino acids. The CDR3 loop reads CASSLNGQGLNEKLFF. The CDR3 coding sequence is TGTGCCAGCAGTTTAAACGGACAGGGTCTAAATGAAAAACTGTTTTTT.

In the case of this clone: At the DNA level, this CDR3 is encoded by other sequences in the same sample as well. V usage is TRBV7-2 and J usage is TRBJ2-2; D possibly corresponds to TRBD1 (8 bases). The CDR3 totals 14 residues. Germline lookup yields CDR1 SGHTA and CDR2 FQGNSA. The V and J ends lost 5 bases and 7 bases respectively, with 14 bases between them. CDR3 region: CASSQQGGDGELFF. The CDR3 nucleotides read TGTGCCAGCAGCCAACAGGGGGGGGACGGGGAGCTGTTTTTT.

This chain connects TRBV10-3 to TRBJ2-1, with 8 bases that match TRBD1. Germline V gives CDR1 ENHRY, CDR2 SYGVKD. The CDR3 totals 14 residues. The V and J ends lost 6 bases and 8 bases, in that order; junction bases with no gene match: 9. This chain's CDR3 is CAIRGQDLYDEQFF. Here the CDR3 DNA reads TGTGCCATCAGGGGACAGGACCTTTACGATGAGCAGTTCTTC.

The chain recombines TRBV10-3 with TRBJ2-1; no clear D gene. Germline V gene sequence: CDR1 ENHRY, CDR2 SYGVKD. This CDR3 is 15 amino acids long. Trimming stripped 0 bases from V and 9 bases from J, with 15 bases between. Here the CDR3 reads CAISESPPSSAEQFF. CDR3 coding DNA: TGTGCCATCAGTGAGTCCCCCCCTAGTTCGGCTGAGCAGTTCTTC.

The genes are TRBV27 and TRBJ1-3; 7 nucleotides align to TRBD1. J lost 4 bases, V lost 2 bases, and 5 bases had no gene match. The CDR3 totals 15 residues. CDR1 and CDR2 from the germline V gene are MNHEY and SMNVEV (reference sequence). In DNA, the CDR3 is TGTGCCAGCAGTTTAGACAGGGCCGGCGGAAACACCATATATTTT. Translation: CASSLDRAGGNTIYF.

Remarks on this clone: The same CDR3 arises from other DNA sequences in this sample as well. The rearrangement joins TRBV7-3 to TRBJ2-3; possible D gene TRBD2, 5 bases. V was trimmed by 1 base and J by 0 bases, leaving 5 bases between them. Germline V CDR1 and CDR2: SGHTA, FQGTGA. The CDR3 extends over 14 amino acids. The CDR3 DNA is TGTGCCAGCAGCTTAAGAGGGAGCACAGATACGCAGTATTTT. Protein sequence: CASSLRGSTDTQYF. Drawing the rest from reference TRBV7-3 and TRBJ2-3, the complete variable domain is GAGVSQTPSNKVTEKGKYVELRCDPISGHTALYWYRQSLGQGPEFLIYFQGTGAADDSGLPNDRFFAVRPEGSVSTLKIQRTERGDSAVYLCASSLRGSTDTQYFGPGTRLTVL.

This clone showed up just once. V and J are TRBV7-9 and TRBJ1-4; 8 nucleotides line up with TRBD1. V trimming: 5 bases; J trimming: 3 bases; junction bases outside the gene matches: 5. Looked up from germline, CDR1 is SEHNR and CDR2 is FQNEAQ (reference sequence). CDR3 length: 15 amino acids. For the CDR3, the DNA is TGTGCCAGCAGCCCAACAGGGGGGGCTAATGAAAAACTGTTTTTT. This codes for CASSPTGGANEKLFF. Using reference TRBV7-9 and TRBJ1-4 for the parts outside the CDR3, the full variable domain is DTGVSQNPRHKITKRGQNVTFRCDPISEHNRLYWYRQTLGQGPEFLTYFQNEAQLEKSRLLSDRFSAERPKGSFSTLEIQRTEQGDSAMYLCASSPTGGANEKLFFGSGTQLSVL.

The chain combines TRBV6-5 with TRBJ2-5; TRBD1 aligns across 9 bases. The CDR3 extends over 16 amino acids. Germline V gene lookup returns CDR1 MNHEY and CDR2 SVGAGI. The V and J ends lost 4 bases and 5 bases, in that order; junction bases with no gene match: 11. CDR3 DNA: TGTGCCAGCAGTTCGGACAGGGGAGACGTCAGGGAGACCCAGTACTTC. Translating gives CASSSDRGDVRETQYF.

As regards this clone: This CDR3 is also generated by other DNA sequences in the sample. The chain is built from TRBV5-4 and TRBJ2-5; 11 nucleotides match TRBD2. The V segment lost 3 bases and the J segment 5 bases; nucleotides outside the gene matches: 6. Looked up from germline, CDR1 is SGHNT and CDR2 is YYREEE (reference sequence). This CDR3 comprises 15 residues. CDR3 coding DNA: TGTGCCAGCAGCTCCAACCTAGCGGGAGGTGAGACCCAGTACTTC. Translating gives CASSSNLAGGETQYF.

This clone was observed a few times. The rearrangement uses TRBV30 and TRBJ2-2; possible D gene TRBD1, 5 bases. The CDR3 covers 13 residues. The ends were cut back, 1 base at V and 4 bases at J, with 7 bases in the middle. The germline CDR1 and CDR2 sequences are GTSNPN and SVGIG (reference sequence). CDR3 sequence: CAWSGQSTGELFF. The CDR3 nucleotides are TGTGCCTGGAGTGGACAGAGCACCGGGGAGCTGTTTTTT. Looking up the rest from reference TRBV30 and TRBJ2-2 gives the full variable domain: SQTIHQWPATLVQPVGSPLSLECTVEGTSNPNLYWYRQAAGRGLQLLFYSVGIGQISSEVPQNLSASRPQDRQFILSSKKLLLSDSGFYLCAWSGQSTGELFFGEGSRLTVL.

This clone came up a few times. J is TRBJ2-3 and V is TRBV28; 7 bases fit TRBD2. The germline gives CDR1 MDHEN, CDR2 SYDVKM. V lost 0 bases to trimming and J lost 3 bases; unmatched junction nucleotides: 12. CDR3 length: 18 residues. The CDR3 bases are TGTGCCAGCAGTTTATGGGGTGGGTCCGCGGGAGAGACAGATACGCAGTATTTT. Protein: CASSLWGGSAGETDTQYF.

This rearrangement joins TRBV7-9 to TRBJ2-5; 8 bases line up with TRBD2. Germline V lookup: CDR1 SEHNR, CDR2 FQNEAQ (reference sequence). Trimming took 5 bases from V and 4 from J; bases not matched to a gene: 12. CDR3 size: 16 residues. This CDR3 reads CASSLGSGDLGETQYF. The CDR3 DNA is TGTGCCAGCAGCCTAGGTAGCGGGGACCTTGGAGAGACCCAGTACTTC.

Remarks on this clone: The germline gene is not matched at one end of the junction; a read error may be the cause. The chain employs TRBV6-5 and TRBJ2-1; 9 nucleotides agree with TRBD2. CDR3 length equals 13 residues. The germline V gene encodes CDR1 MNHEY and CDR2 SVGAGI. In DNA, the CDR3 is TGTGCCAGCAGTTACTCTAGCGGGGGCCCGCCAATCTTC. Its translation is CASSYSSGGPPIF.

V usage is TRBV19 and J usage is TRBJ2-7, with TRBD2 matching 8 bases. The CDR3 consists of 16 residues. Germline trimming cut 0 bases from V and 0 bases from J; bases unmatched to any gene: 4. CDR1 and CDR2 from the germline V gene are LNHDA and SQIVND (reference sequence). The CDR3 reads CASSIDASGSSYEQYF. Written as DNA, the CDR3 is TGTGCCAGTAGTATAGACGCTAGCGGGTCCTCCTACGAGCAGTACTTC.

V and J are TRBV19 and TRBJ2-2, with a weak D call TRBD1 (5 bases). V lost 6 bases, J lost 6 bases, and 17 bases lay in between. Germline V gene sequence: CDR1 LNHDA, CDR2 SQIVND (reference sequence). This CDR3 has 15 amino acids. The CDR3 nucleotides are TGTGCCAGTAGCTTGTCCCAGGGTTGGGCCGGGGAGCTGTTTTTT. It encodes CASSLSQGWAGELFF. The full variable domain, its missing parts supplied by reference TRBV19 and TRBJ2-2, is DGGITQSPKYLFRKEGQNVTLSCEQNLNHDAMYWYRQDPGQGLRLIYYSQIVNDFQKGDIAEGYSVSREKKESFPLTVTSAQKNPTAFYLCASSLSQGWAGELFFGEGSRLTVL.